This T cell receptor (beta chain) came from a study of early T cells in non-severe SARS-CoV-2 infection. Study summary: Chains were not paired, and sequencing was done on bulk RNA from unsorted whole blood. Findings of the study overall: Private and CD4 specificities were missed by VDJdb matching, which favored anti-spike CD8 responses.

Attachment of unique molecular identifiers was made to individual cDNA molecules. Each CDR3 protein is one row after TCRdb ran MiXCR on the 5' RACE reads. The sample contains tens of thousands of distinct CDR3 sequences, roughly 12% of which appear only once. Trimming pared 5 bases from V and 1 base from J, leaving 24 bases between. CDR1 is MDHEN, CDR2 SYDVKM, per germline. This CDR3 has 18 amino acids. This clonotype was observed a handful of times. What it binds is not known. The sequence came from an adult who was a healthcare worker with PCR-confirmed SARS-CoV-2 infection or an uninfected control (not recorded which). Material: whole blood, obtained at baseline. The chain joins TRBV28 to TRBJ2-7; D is perhaps TRBD1 (5 bases). The CDR3 loop reads CASSPRGFRQGKSYEQYF. DNA for the CDR3: TGTGCCAGCAGTCCACGTGGGTTTCGGCAGGGCAAATCCTACGAGCAGTACTTC. Using reference TRBV28 and TRBJ2-7 for the parts outside the CDR3, the full variable domain is DVKVTQSSRYLVKRTGEKVFLECVQDMDHENMFWYRQDPGLGLRLIYFSYDVKMKEKGDIPEGYSVSREKKERFSLILESASTNQTSMYLCASSPRGFRQGKSYEQYFGPGTRLTVT.